The 28 T cell receptor beta chains reported below all come from one sample, sequenced in a study of PD-1 and CTLA-4 blockade in melanoma. Profiled with immunoSEQ multiplex PCR; TCRdb holds only in-frame clones, not every one. The profile shows roughly 30,000 clones, less than 95% of them singletons. Sequenced here: CD8+ T cells from peripheral blood, sampled from a patient given anti-PD-1 treatment. The receptors derive from a human donor with melanoma.

The chain has TRBV6-5 and TRBJ1-6; no clear D. The CDR3 contains 14 residues. Trimming shortened V by 6 bases and J by 7 bases, and 13 bases separated the two germline ends. Per germline, CDR1 MNHEY and CDR2 SVGAGI. The CDR3: CASSTVRTNSPLHF. The CDR3 bases are TGTGCCAGCAGCACCGTCCGCACGAATTCACCCCTCCACTTT.

V gene TRBV7-6 combines with J gene TRBJ2-3; 9 positions agree with TRBD2. From germline, CDR1 is SGHVS and CDR2 FNYEAQ. The CDR3 runs to 18 residues. J gave up 0 bases and V 5 bases, and 12 bases lay outside the gene matches. The CDR3 DNA sequence: TGTGCCAGCAGCACCGGGACTAGCAAAGTCTCTAGCACAGATACGCAGTATTTT. It codes for CASSTGTSKVSSTDTQYF.

The rearrangement links TRBV6-5 to TRBJ2-7; 7 bases map to TRBD2. The CDR3 is 14 residues long. V was clipped by 2 bases and J by 5 bases; unmatched bases: 6. Per germline, CDR1 MNHEY and CDR2 SVGAGI. Here the CDR3 DNA reads TGTGCCAGCAGTTACGGAGGGGAGGGAAACGAGCAGTACTTC. Translating it yields CASSYGGEGNEQYF.

The chain employs TRBV6-2 or TRBV6-3 and TRBJ2-5; D not resolved. The CDR3 is 11 residues long. V gave up 5 bases and J gave up 5 bases, with 6 bases separating them. Germline CDR1 reads MNHEY; CDR2 reads SVGEGT. CDR3 amino acids: CASSRAETQYF. The CDR3 nucleotides read TGTGCCAGCAGTAGGGCGGAGACCCAGTACTTC.

The chain carries TRBV7-6 and TRBJ2-2; unclear D gene. CDR3 length equals 16 residues. V was clipped by 2 bases and J by 0 bases, with 10 bases between them. Germline assignment: CDR1 SGHVS and CDR2 FNYEAQ. CDR3: CASSLNTHTNTGELFF. DNA for the CDR3: TGTGCCAGCAGCTTAAATACCCATACGAACACCGGGGAGCTGTTTTTT.

CDR3 DNA: TGCAGCGTTGTTTCAGGGGAGCCTTACGAGCAGTACTTC. Its protein is CSVVSGEPYEQYF. The genes are TRBV29-1 and TRBJ2-7; TRBD1 might be the D (6 bases). Trimming removed 4 bases from V and 4 bases from J, with 14 bases in between. Germline values: CDR1 SQVTM, CDR2 ANQGSEA. CDR3 length: 13 amino acids.

The chain joins TRBV12-3 or TRBV12-4 to TRBJ2-2, with a possible D match to TRBD1 (5 bases). The CDR3 length is 13 residues. Trimming cost V 3 bases and J 7 bases, with 9 bases left between them. CDR3 in DNA: TGTGCCAGCAGTTTGGGGCCCCGCGGGGAGCTGTTTTTT. Its translation: CASSLGPRGELFF.

V and J are TRBV5-8 and TRBJ1-3, with D tentatively TRBD1 (5 bases). Trimming removed 5 bases from V and 5 bases from J, with 14 bases in between. The CDR3 contains 14 residues. The germline gives CDR1 SGHTS, CDR2 YDEGEE. CDR3 protein: CASRLDKGRNTIYF. The CDR3 region has the DNA TGTGCCAGCAGACTGGACAAGGGGCGAAACACCATATATTTT.

The chain recombines TRBV30 with TRBJ2-2; the D call may be TRBD1 or TRBD2 (5 bases each). Between the trimmed V and J ends, which lost 0 bases and 3 bases, there was a span of 8 bases. CDR3 size: 14 residues. Germline lookup yields CDR1 GTSNPN and CDR2 SVGIG (reference sequence). CDR3 residues: CAWSVMGDTGELFF. The CDR3 region has the DNA TGTGCCTGGAGTGTAATGGGGGACACCGGGGAGCTGTTTTTT.

V and J are TRBV9 and TRBJ2-2; 10 bases align to TRBD2. The CDR3 extends over 16 amino acids. Germline trimming cut 3 bases from V and 7 bases from J; bases unmatched to any gene: 9. In germline, CDR1 is SGDLS, CDR2 YYNGEE. In DNA, the CDR3 is TGTGCCAGCAGCGCCACTCTAGCGGGGGTGGACGGGGAGCTGTTTTTT. Protein: CASSATLAGVDGELFF.

This chain connects TRBV5-8 to TRBJ2-1; D call uncertain. The CDR3 totals 11 residues. Germline V gene lookup returns CDR1 SGHTS and CDR2 YDEGEE. V lost 5 bases and J 4 bases, leaving 4 bases between the germline ends. The CDR3 here is CASRIYNEQFF. In DNA form, the CDR3 reads TGTGCCAGCAGGATTTACAATGAGCAGTTCTTC.

The rearrangement joins TRBV10-1 to TRBJ1-1; D may be TRBD1 (5 bases). V gave up 4 bases and J gave up 5 bases, with 11 bases separating them. Germline V lookup: CDR1 WNHNN, CDR2 SYGVQD (reference sequence). The CDR3 runs 13 residues. In nucleotides, the CDR3 is TGCGCCAGCAGTGTGATGGGGCTGACTGAAGCTTTCTTT. This gives the protein CASSVMGLTEAFF.

The chain is built from TRBV11-2 and TRBJ2-7; D call uncertain. Germline V lookup: CDR1 SGHAT, CDR2 FQNNGV. Trimming took 1 base from V and 1 from J, leaving 14 bases between them. The CDR3 contains 16 residues. The CDR3 protein is CASSLGPPWQSYEQYF. The CDR3 region has the DNA TGTGCCAGCAGCTTAGGACCCCCCTGGCAGTCCTACGAGCAGTACTTC.

This sequence joins TRBV4-1 and TRBJ2-1; 9 bases align to TRBD1. This CDR3 has 16 residues. CDR1 is MGHRA, CDR2 YSYEKL, per germline. V trimming: 5 bases; J trimming: 7 bases; junction bases outside the gene matches: 12. The CDR3 here is CASSAEGTGYTNEQFF. CDR3 nucleotides: TGCGCCAGCAGCGCAGAAGGGACAGGGTATACGAATGAGCAGTTCTTC.

V and J are TRBV6-5 and TRBJ2-7; TRBD1 matches at 9 bases. Germline lookup yields CDR1 MNHEY and CDR2 SVGAGI. The CDR3 is made up of 13 amino acids. The V and J ends lost 6 bases and 2 bases, in that order; junction bases with no gene match: 2. The CDR3 here is CASRDRGAYEQYF. CDR3 coding DNA: TGTGCCAGCAGGGACAGGGGAGCCTACGAGCAGTACTTC.

The chain has TRBV5-1 and TRBJ2-7; 11 bases fit TRBD2. The CDR3 totals 14 residues. V shed 1 base and J 3 bases; nucleotides not matched to a gene: 0. The germline gives CDR1 SGHRS, CDR2 YFSETQ. Here the CDR3 reads CASSLTSGSYEQYF. The DNA of the CDR3 is TGCGCCAGCAGCTTGACTAGCGGGAGCTACGAGCAGTACTTC.

The genes are TRBV11-2 and TRBJ1-1; D is unclear. Germline CDR1 and CDR2: SGHAT and FQNNGV. This CDR3 is built from 12 residues. V dropped 1 base and J dropped 5 bases, with 5 bases sitting between them. The CDR3 loop is CASSLVVTEAFF. The CDR3 DNA reads as TGTGCCAGCAGCTTAGTAGTGACTGAAGCTTTCTTT. The whole variable domain, filled in from reference TRBV11-2 and TRBJ1-1, reads EAGVAQSPRYKIIEKRQSVAFWCNPISGHATLYWYQQILGQGPKLLIQFQNNGVVDDSQLPKDRFSAERLKGVDSTLKIQPAKLEDSAVYLCASSLVVTEAFFGQGTRLTVV.

This chain joins TRBV5-6 and TRBJ2-7, with D perhaps matching TRBD1 (5 bases). The length of the CDR3 is 14 residues. V was shortened by 0 bases and J by 1 base, with 8 bases between the two germline ends. Germline V gene data show CDR1 as SGHDT and CDR2 as YYEEEE. The CDR3 loop reads CASSLGQKSYEQYF. CDR3 nucleotides: TGTGCCAGCAGCTTGGGACAGAAGTCCTACGAGCAGTACTTC. Combining the CDR3 with reference TRBV5-6 and TRBJ2-7 gives the whole variable domain DAGVTQSPTHLIKTRGQQVTLRCSPKSGHDTVSWYQQALGQGPQFIFQYYEEEERQRGNFPDRFSGHQFPNYSSELNVNALLLGDSALYLCASSLGQKSYEQYFGPGTRLTVT.

The rearrangement uses TRBV13 and TRBJ2-5; TRBD2 aligns across 11 bases. V lost 3 bases, J lost 4 bases, and 7 bases stayed unmatched. From germline, CDR1 is PRHDT and CDR2 FYEKMQ (reference sequence). The CDR3 contains 16 residues. CDR3 bases: TGTGCCAGCAGCTTCTCTAGCGGGGGGAGGGGAGAGACCCAGTACTTC. The encoded protein is CASSFSSGGRGETQYF.

The chain employs TRBV27 and TRBJ2-1, with a weak D call TRBD2 (5 bases). The germline gives CDR1 MNHEY, CDR2 SMNVEV (reference sequence). With 8 bases removed from V and 3 bases from J, the gap between germline ends came to 11 bases. This CDR3 is built from 13 residues. The CDR3 DNA follows: TGTGCCAGCGAGGGTCTGGGCTACAATGAGCAGTTCTTC. Translating it yields CASEGLGYNEQFF.

The chain carries TRBV7-9 and TRBJ2-1, with D maybe TRBD1 (6 bases). The CDR3 has 13 amino acids. Per germline, CDR1 SEHNR and CDR2 FQNEAQ (reference sequence). The V end lost 3 bases, the J end lost 5 bases, and 8 bases lay between the germline ends. CDR3: CASSFGQNNEQFF. In DNA, the CDR3 is TGTGCCAGCAGCTTCGGACAGAACAATGAGCAGTTCTTC.

The chain employs TRBV15 and TRBJ2-1; D is uncertain. Germline CDR1 reads LNHNV; CDR2 reads YYDKDF (reference sequence). This CDR3 comprises 13 residues. V lost 10 bases and J 0 bases, leaving 10 bases between the germline ends. CDR3 sequence reads: CAISESSYNEQFF. DNA of the CDR3: TGTGCCATCTCGGAGAGCTCCTACAATGAGCAGTTCTTC.

A note on this clone: The junction does not match germline at one end; this may be a read error. The sample has other DNA sequences that encode this CDR3 too. The rearrangement uses TRBV5-6 and TRBJ1-2; TRBD1 is a possible D gene (5 bases). The CDR3 loop spans 13 amino acids. Germline CDR1 SGHDT, CDR2 YYEEEE. The CDR3 DNA follows: TGCGCCAGCAGCTTCCCGGGAGGGGATGGCTACACCTTC. Translated, it gives CASSFPGGDGYTF.

This clone was counted only a few times. The rearrangement joins TRBV13 to TRBJ1-5; D possibly corresponds to TRBD1 (5 bases). Germline V lookup: CDR1 PRHDT, CDR2 FYEKMQ (reference sequence). This CDR3 is 12 amino acids long. The V and J ends lost 5 bases and 4 bases respectively, with 6 bases between them. The CDR3 sequence: CASSAGNQPQHF. In DNA form, the CDR3 reads TGTGCCAGCAGCGCAGGGAATCAGCCCCAGCATTTT.

The chain couples TRBV7-8 to TRBJ2-7; no clear D gene. The CDR3 runs to 13 residues. Per germline, CDR1 SGHVS and CDR2 FQNEAQ. V was shortened by 5 bases and J by 1 base, with 9 bases between the two germline ends. CDR3 sequence reads: CASSRTPSYEQYF. As DNA, the CDR3 is TGTGCCAGCAGCCGTACCCCATCCTACGAGCAGTACTTC.

This chain uses TRBV30 with TRBJ2-3; D perhaps matches TRBD2 (6 bases). Between the trimmed V and J ends, which lost 3 bases and 0 bases, there was a span of 10 bases. Germline-derived CDR1 and CDR2 are GTSNPN and SVGIG (reference sequence). The CDR3 has 14 amino acids. CDR3 coding DNA: TGTGCCTGGAGAGGGGACTCTAGCACAGATACGCAGTATTTT. Residues: CAWRGDSSTDTQYF.

The chain links TRBV11-3 to TRBJ1-1, with D unresolved. Trimming took off 4 bases at V and 6 bases at J, with 9 bases between the two ends. The germline CDR1 and CDR2 sequences are SGHNT and YENEEA. This CDR3 comprises 12 residues. CDR3 protein: CASSSGTAEAFF. The CDR3, as DNA: TGTGCCAGCAGCTCCGGAACAGCTGAAGCTTTCTTT.

The chain couples TRBV2 to TRBJ2-7; a possible D gene is TRBD1 (5 bases). Germline assignment: CDR1 SNHLY and CDR2 FYNNEI. Deletions cut 3 bases from V and 0 bases from J, with 15 bases between. The CDR3 spans 16 residues. The DNA for the CDR3 is TGTGCCAGCAGTGACAGTCGGGCAGACAGCTCCTACGAGCAGTACTTC. Translated: CASSDSRADSSYEQYF.